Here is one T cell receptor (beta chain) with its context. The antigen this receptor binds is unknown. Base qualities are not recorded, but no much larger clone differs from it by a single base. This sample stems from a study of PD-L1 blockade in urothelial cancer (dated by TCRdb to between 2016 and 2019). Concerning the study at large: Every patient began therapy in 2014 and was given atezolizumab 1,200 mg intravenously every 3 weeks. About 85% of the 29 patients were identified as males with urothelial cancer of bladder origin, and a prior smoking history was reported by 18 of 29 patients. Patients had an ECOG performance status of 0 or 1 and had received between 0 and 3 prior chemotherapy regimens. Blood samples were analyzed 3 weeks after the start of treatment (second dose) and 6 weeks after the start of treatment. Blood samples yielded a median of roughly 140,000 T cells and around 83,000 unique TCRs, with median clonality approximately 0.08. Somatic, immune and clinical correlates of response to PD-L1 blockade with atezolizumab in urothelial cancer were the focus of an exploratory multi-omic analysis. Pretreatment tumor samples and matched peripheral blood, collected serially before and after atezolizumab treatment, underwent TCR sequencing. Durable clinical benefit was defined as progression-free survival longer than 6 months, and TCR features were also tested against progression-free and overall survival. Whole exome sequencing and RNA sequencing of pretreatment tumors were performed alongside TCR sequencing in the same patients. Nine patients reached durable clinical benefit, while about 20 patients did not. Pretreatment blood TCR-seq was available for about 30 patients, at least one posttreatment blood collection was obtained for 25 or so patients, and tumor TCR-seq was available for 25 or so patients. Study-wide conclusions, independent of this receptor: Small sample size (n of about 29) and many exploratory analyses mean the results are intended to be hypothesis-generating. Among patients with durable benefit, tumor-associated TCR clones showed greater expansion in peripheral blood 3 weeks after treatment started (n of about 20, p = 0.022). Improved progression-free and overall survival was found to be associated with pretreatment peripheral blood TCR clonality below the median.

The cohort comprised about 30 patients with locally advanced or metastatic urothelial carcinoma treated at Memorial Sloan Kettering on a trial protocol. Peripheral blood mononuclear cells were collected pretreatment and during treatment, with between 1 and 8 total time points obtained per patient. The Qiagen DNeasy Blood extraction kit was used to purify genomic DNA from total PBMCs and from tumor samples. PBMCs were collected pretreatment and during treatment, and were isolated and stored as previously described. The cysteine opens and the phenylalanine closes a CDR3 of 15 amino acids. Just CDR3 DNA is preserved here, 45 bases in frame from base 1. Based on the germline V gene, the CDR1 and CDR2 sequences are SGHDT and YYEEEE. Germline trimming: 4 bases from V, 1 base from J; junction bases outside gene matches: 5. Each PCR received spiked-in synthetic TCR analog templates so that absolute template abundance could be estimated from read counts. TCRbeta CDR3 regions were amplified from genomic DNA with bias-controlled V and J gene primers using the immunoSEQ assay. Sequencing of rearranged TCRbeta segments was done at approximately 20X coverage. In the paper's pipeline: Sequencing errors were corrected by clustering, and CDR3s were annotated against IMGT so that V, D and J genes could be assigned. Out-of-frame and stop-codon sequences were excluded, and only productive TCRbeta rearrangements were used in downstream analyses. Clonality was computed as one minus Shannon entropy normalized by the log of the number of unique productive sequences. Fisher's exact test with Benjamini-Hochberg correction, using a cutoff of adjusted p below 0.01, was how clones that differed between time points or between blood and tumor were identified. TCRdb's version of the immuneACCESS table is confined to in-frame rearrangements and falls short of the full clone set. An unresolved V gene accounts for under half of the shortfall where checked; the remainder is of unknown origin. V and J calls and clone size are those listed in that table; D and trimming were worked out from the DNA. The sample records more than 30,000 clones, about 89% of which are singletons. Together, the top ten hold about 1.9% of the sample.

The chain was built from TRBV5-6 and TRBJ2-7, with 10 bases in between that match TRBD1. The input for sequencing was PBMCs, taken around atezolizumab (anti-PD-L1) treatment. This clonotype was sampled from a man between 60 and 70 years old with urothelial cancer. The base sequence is TGTGCCAGCAGCATTCCGGGACAGGGGTCCTACGAGCAGTACTTC. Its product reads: CASSIPGQGSYEQYF.